These T cell receptor beta chains were read from a single sample in a study of PD-1 blockade in classical Hodgkin lymphoma. Generated by immunoSEQ multiplex PCR, the TCRdb table keeps only in-frame clones and is missing some. The sample includes fewer than 25,000 clones, 70% to 85% of them seen just once. The starting material was peripheral blood mononuclear cells (PBMCs), obtained at baseline. These receptors were collected from a human donor with classical Hodgkin lymphoma. Each CDR3 is given with its conserved first and last residue. The D gene is left open where the match is weak. Not all rows give a size; the values are once, few, many and, for expanded clones, a class.

size	V	J	D	CDR3	DNA
-	TRBV6-1	TRBJ2-7	-	CASKEGRTGVYEQYF	TGTGCCAGCAAGGAGGGTAGGACAGGCGTCTACGAGCAGTACTTC
-	TRBV5-6	TRBJ2-7	TRBD1	CASSRRGTGDSYEQYF	TGTGCCAGCAGCCGCCGAGGGACAGGGGACTCCTACGAGCAGTACTTC
-	TRBV19	TRBJ2-5	-	CASSIEGGPTETQYF	TGTGCCAGTAGTATAGAGGGTGGGCCCACAGAGACCCAGTACTTC
-	TRBV10-2	TRBJ2-1	-	CASSERQGRVNEQFF	TGCGCCAGCAGTGAAAGGCAGGGAAGAGTCAATGAGCAGTTCTTC
-	TRBV10-3	TRBJ2-5	-	CAISGRPADQETQYF	TGTGCCATCAGTGGACGCCCGGCGGATCAAGAGACCCAGTACTTC
-	TRBV9	TRBJ2-3	-	CASSEIRDTQYF	TGTGCCAGCAGCGAGATAAGAGATACGCAGTATTTT
few	TRBV19	TRBJ2-7	-	CASSRTGTSSYEQYF	TGTGCCAGTAGCAGAACAGGGACGAGCTCCTACGAGCAGTACTTC
-	TRBV19	TRBJ2-1	TRBD2	CASSIGSGNYNEQFF	TGTGCCAGTAGTATAGGTAGCGGGAACTACAATGAGCAGTTCTTC
-	TRBV6-5	TRBJ1-2	TRBD1	CASSPRQGLGYTF	TGTGCCAGCAGCCCACGACAGGGGCTTGGCTACACCTTC
-	TRBV30	TRBJ1-2	TRBD1	CAWSGQGGLGAYGYTF	TGTGCCTGGAGTGGACAGGGGGGCCTCGGGGCATATGGCTACACCTTC
-	TRBV27	TRBJ2-2	-	CASSRRQPNTGELFF	TGTGCCAGCAGTAGGCGACAGCCCAACACCGGGGAGCTGTTTTTT
-	TRBV4-1	TRBJ2-5	TRBD2	CASSQERKAGEETQYF	TGCGCCAGCAGCCAAGAAAGGAAAGCGGGGGAAGAGACCCAGTACTTC
-	TRBV19	TRBJ1-5	TRBD1	CASSVGQGRQPQHF	TGTGCCAGTAGTGTAGGACAGGGCCGACAGCCCCAGCATTTT
-	TRBV7-8	TRBJ2-2	-	CASSLRFSGTGELFF	TGTGCCAGCAGCTTAAGGTTCTCGGGGACCGGGGAGCTGTTTTTT
-	TRBV6-5	TRBJ1-1	-	CASTSTQGTTEAFF	TGTGCCAGCACCTCTACACAGGGTACGACTGAAGCTTTCTTT
medium-sized	TRBV5-6	TRBJ1-1	-	CASSLVGDTEAFF	TGTGCCAGCAGCTTGGTGGGGGACACTGAAGCTTTCTTT
once	TRBV29-1	TRBJ2-1	TRBD2	CSVDSGTSGHNEQFF	TGCAGCGTTGATTCCGGGACTAGCGGGCACAATGAGCAGTTCTTC
few	TRBV6-5	TRBJ1-3	-	CASSYGDTIYF	TGTGCCAGCAGTTACGGTGACACCATATATTTT
-	TRBV11-2	TRBJ2-5	-	CASSQRGDVGTETQYF	TGCGCCAGCAGCCAAAGGGGGGACGTGGGGACAGAGACCCAGTACTTC
-	TRBV6-5	TRBJ2-4	-	CASSSRALVDKNIQYF	TGTGCCAGCAGTTCCAGGGCCCTTGTAGACAAAAACATTCAGTACTTC
-	TRBV27	TRBJ1-5	-	CASSLFAGYSNQPQHF	TGTGCCAGCAGTTTATTTGCAGGCTATAGCAATCAGCCCCAGCATTTT
-	TRBV7-3	TRBJ2-2	-	CASSLTGANTGELFF	TGTGCCAGCAGCTTAACAGGGGCCAACACCGGGGAGCTGTTTTTT